Listed here is a single TCR beta chain. Its antigen is as yet unknown. The entry originates in a study of cytomegalovirus exposure and HLA in healthy donors. Study in general: A previous analysis identified 90 million to 140 million unique TCR beta sequences derived from 180 million or so T cells. Around 80 million unique TCR sequences came from HLA-typed donors in an early release.

Nominally healthy donors were sampled, though unrecorded immune exposures were likely. It was with 60 Vbeta and 13 Jbeta primers that the PCR ran. Repertoires were generated with immunoSEQ multiplex PCR, while TCRdb's copy carries only in-frame clones and drops some. The repertoire consists of 180,000 or so clones, with 72% occurring once and the leading ten covering around 2.3%. Germline V lookup: CDR1 GTSNPN, CDR2 SVGIG (reference sequence). Trimming stripped 0 bases from V and 3 bases from J, with 8 bases between. This CDR3 has 13 amino acids. Points from the study as a whole: A prior analysis recorded that most TCR beta V segments were productive about 87% or about 30% of the time.

The sequence was obtained from a human donor in good health. The chain couples TRBV30 to TRBJ1-1; D is perhaps TRBD1 (6 bases). Source material: PBMCs. For the CDR3, the DNA is TGTGCCTGGAGTGTACAGGGATACACTGAAGCTTTCTTT. It is translated as CAWSVQGYTEAFF.